This TCR beta chain appears in the sequencing data of a study of T cell responses to AZD1222 COVID-19 vaccine (dated by TCRdb to the early 2020s). Regarding the research as a whole: TCR sequencing covered more than 230 trial participants: 200 to 220 given two doses of AZD1222 and around 25 given two doses of MenACWY control vaccine. Trial participants were enrolled by age into 18-55, 56-69 and 70-plus year subgroups, with about 150, 27 and 61 TCR-sequenced participants respectively. Results and caveats for the whole study, not just this receptor: The 56-69-year group was small, and its depth increase did not reach significance, likely because of low power. Epitopes outside the regions mutated in the B.1.351 and B.1.1.7 variants were reportedly recognized by nearly half of the unique spike-specific TCRs. After two AZD1222 doses, both the breadth and the depth of spike-specific TCRs were significantly higher than at day 0 and than in MenACWY recipients. Only five or six AZD1222 recipients were SARS-CoV-2 seropositive at baseline, limiting conclusions about previously exposed vaccinees. The vaccine-associated CD4 TCRs covered the entire spike protein, and the dominant responses fell in regions 160-218 and 743-854. Participants were mostly white British, with more females than males. The authors suggested clonal diversity may have been underestimated. Because no day 14 peak-response samples were available, repertoires were characterized only after the peak T cell response.

Reading the label with the study, this specimen's time point is: about 28 days (+/-7) after the second vaccine dose. Because spike-specific TCR depth and breadth did not differ between the two schedules, AZD1222 recipients who got a second dose at roughly 4 weeks were pooled with those who got a second dose at roughly 12 weeks. Samples from vaccinated people were obtained from the UK trials COV001 and COV002, which included a single-blind randomized controlled phase 2/3 trial of AZD1222 (ChAdOx1 nCoV-19) in healthy adults. Trial participant PBMC samples were collected at day 0 and day 28 after the second dose for TCRbeta chain sequencing. As to this clone: It has no known antigen specificity. The input lacks base qualities; no much larger clone sits a single base away.

CDR1 and CDR2 are read off the germline V gene as SNHLY and FYNNEI. Here V drops 3 bases and J drops 4 bases, and the junction holds 10 bases not matched to any gene. The CDR3 goes from the cysteine to the phenylalanine over 16 residues. The kept DNA is CDR3 alone, 48 bases in frame from the first base. The CDR3 regions of human TCRbeta chains were subjected to immunosequencing. The paper's data handling went like this. TCRs in the repertoires were compared against a reference library of SARS-CoV-2-specific TCRs that had been generated with the MIRA antigen-specificity platform. Breadth meant the fraction of unique TCRs that were SARS-CoV-2-associated, whereas depth meant the fraction of total T cells that were SARS-CoV-2-associated. Using the MIRA data, every spike-specific TCR was mapped to the spike region that the TCR reacted to and assigned to either a CD4 or a CD8 class. Log10-transformed breadth and depth values were compared by one-way ANOVA with Sidak's multiple comparisons tests. Drawn from immuneACCESS, this table holds only the in-frame rearrangements with V and J called that TCRdb kept. Clones are partly lost; checked studies trace under half to an unresolved V gene and leave the rest unexplained. The DNA gave D and trimming, while V, J and clone size come from that table. Present in this sample are over 100,000 clones, roughly 86% of which were seen just once. About 4.6% of the sample goes to the ten largest clones.

The chain joins TRBV2 to TRBJ2-5; TRBD2 agrees with 8 junctional bases. The TCR comes from an adult who received the AZD1222 COVID-19 vaccine. The sample here was peripheral blood, taken 28 days after the second AZD1222 dose. The CDR3 region: CASSEQAGALGETQYF. The DNA sequence is as follows: TGTGCCAGCAGTGAGCAAGCGGGGGCGCTTGGAGAGACCCAGTACTTC. The CDR3, completed at both ends by the reference TRBV2 and TRBJ2-5 genes, gives the full variable domain EPEVTQTPSHQVTQMGQEVILRCVPISNHLYFYWYRQILGQKVEFLVSFYNNEISEKSEIFDDQFSVERPDGSNFTLKIRSTKLEDSAMYFCASSEQAGALGETQYFGPGTRLLVL.